Shown below are 24 T cell receptor beta chains from a single sample sequenced in a study of Tregs in tolerant kidney transplant recipients (dated by TCRdb to between 2018 and 2021). The library relied on the immunoSEQ multiplex PCR assay. In its TCRdb copy, this immuneACCESS table keeps in-frame sequences only and misses some clones. Where compared with another copy, unresolved V genes explain less than half of these, and the others have no known cause. In all, the sample holds 75,000 to 100,000 clones, and over 85% of those were seen once. Of the sample, 4.5% to 5% is held by the ten largest clones. The sample taken for sequencing was CD8+ T cells from blood. The receptors shown here come from a human donor in good health.

The chain joins TRBV27 to TRBJ1-5; unclear D gene. CDR3 size: 13 residues. Germline V CDR1 and CDR2: MNHEY, SMNVEV (reference sequence). Trimming took off 5 bases at V and 5 bases at J, with 10 bases between the two ends. The CDR3 nucleotides read TGTGCCAGCAGTCCGTCGGTGCATCAGCCCCAGCATTTT. Translated: CASSPSVHQPQHF.

The table lists this clone with a few counts. The chain recombines TRBV18 with TRBJ2-1; a possible D gene is TRBD2 (6 bases). V was trimmed by 1 base and J by 3 bases, leaving 16 bases between them. Germline V gene lookup returns CDR1 KGHSH and CDR2 LQKENI. This CDR3 is built from 17 residues. The CDR3 spells CASSPLSNRRGYNEQFF. The DNA of the CDR3 is TGTGCCAGCTCACCACTTTCGAATAGGAGGGGCTACAATGAGCAGTTCTTC.

This rearrangement joins TRBV4-2 to TRBJ2-7; 8 bases align to TRBD2. The germline CDR1 and CDR2 sequences are LGHNA and YNFKEQ. V lost 3 bases and J lost 2; bases outside the gene matches: 3. The CDR3 consists of 14 residues. The CDR3 DNA is TGTGCCAGCAGCCACAGCGGGGGAACCTACGAGCAGTACTTC. This sequence encodes CASSHSGGTYEQYF.

CDR3 residues: CASRTTYRERDSPLHF. CDR3 nucleotide sequence: TGTGCCAGCAGGACTACATACAGGGAGAGGGATTCACCCCTCCACTTT. The chain employs TRBV25-1 and TRBJ1-6; a weak D match, TRBD1 (6 bases). The length of the CDR3 is 16 residues. The V and J ends lost 6 bases and 8 bases respectively, with 20 bases between them. Germline CDR1 MGHDK, CDR2 SYGVNS.

The table lists this clone with a count of one. The rearrangement links TRBV27 to TRBJ1-2, with 9 bases fitting TRBD1. Germline V lookup: CDR1 MNHEY, CDR2 SMNVEV (reference sequence). This CDR3 region has 15 residues. The V and J ends lost 6 bases and 8 bases, in that order; junction bases with no gene match: 13. CDR3 nucleotide sequence: TGTGCCAGCAGCTGGACAGGGGAGGACACGAGGGGCTACACCTTC. This encodes CASSWTGEDTRGYTF.

The rearrangement links TRBV19 to TRBJ2-5, with a weak D call TRBD2 (5 bases). Germline CDR1 and CDR2: LNHDA and SQIVND (reference sequence). Trimming stripped 0 bases from V and 7 bases from J, with 9 bases between. The CDR3 contains 13 residues. The CDR3 loop is CASSIEGSGTQYF. In DNA, the CDR3 is TGTGCCAGTAGTATAGAGGGGAGCGGGACCCAGTACTTC.

This clone showed up just once. The V call is TRBV5-6, the J call TRBJ2-7, with TRBD2 as a possible D gene (6 bases). Germline V gene data show CDR1 as SGHDT and CDR2 as YYEEEE. The germline V and J ends were trimmed by 4 bases and 0 bases, with 8 bases remaining between them. The CDR3 length is 13 residues. The DNA of the CDR3 is TGTGCCAGCAGCGCGGGGTTCTCCTACGAGCAGTACTTC. It encodes CASSAGFSYEQYF.

The rearrangement uses TRBV7-8 and TRBJ2-7; D perhaps matches TRBD2 (5 bases). CDR1 SGHVS and CDR2 FQNEAQ come from the germline V gene. This CDR3 region has 15 residues. Trimming pared 1 base from V and 1 base from J, leaving 11 bases between. The CDR3 coding sequence is TGTGCCAGCAGCTTAGGAGCGGACGATTCCTACGAGCAGTACTTC. Amino acid sequence: CASSLGADDSYEQYF.

This clone was detected only a few times. This chain connects TRBV27 to TRBJ2-2; no firm D call. The CDR3 covers 15 residues. Germline values: CDR1 MNHEY, CDR2 SMNVEV (reference sequence). V dropped 8 bases and J dropped 2 bases, with 15 bases sitting between them. CDR3 DNA: TGTGCCAGCGCACCAGGCAGGATAAACACCGGGGAGCTGTTTTTT. As protein: CASAPGRINTGELFF.

The chain carries TRBV9 and TRBJ2-1; D is unclear. Germline assignment: CDR1 SGDLS and CDR2 YYNGEE. V lost 2 bases and J lost 7, with 7 bases in between. CDR3 size: 12 residues. The CDR3 region is CASSVTLNEQFF. The CDR3 bases are TGTGCCAGCAGCGTCACCCTGAATGAGCAGTTCTTC.

V and J are TRBV10-3 and TRBJ2-2; TRBD1 agrees at 10 bases. Germline loops: CDR1 ENHRY, CDR2 SYGVKD. After removal of 2 bases from V and 6 bases from J, the junction contained 9 bases not matched to a gene. The CDR3 consists of 17 residues. The DNA of the CDR3 is TGTGCCATCAGTGAGCATCCGGGACAGGGGCTACCCGGGGAGCTGTTTTTT. Its translation is CAISEHPGQGLPGELFF.

The CDR3 DNA sequence: TGTGCCAGCAGCAAACTAGCGGGCCCCTACAATGAGCAGTTCTTC. Translated, it gives CASSKLAGPYNEQFF. The rearrangement links TRBV6-5 to TRBJ2-1; 9 nucleotides agree with TRBD2. The CDR3 covers 15 residues. After removal of 6 bases from V and 2 bases from J, the junction contained 5 bases not matched to a gene. CDR1 is MNHEY, CDR2 SVGAGI, per germline.

The rearrangement uses TRBV30 and TRBJ2-1; 8 bases line up with TRBD2. Germline V gives CDR1 GTSNPN, CDR2 SVGIG (reference sequence). This CDR3 has 16 residues. J gave up 4 bases and V 0 bases, and 8 bases lay outside the gene matches. The DNA for the CDR3 is TGTGCCTGGAGTGTAGGGTCTAGCGGGTTTTACAATGAGCAGTTCTTC. Amino acid sequence: CAWSVGSSGFYNEQFF.

This chain links TRBV9 with TRBJ1-1; D is perhaps TRBD1 (6 bases). The CDR3 totals 14 residues. The germline V and J ends were trimmed by 3 bases and 4 bases, with 13 bases remaining between them. Germline V gene lookup returns CDR1 SGDLS and CDR2 YYNGEE. As DNA, the CDR3 is TGTGCCAGCAGCGATTCTTGGGGGCCCACTGAAGCTTTCTTT. Translating it yields CASSDSWGPTEAFF.

This sequence joins TRBV4-1 and TRBJ1-2; possible D gene TRBD1, 6 bases. This CDR3 region has 14 residues. CDR1 MGHRA and CDR2 YSYEKL come from the germline V gene. V gave up 1 base and J gave up 8 bases, with 14 bases separating them. The CDR3 DNA reads TGCGCCAGCAGCCAAGTACAGGGAGGGGCGGGCTACACCTTC. It translates to CASSQVQGGAGYTF.

Here the CDR3 DNA reads TGTGCCAGCAGTCCCGGACTAGCGGGGGGTGAGCAGTTCTTC. As protein: CASSPGLAGGEQFF. The chain has TRBV7-9 and TRBJ2-1; 14 positions match TRBD2. Germline loops: CDR1 SEHNR, CDR2 FQNEAQ (reference sequence). This CDR3 spans 14 amino acids. Unmatched junction bases numbered 4, after V lost 6 bases and J lost 9 bases. Using reference TRBV7-9 and TRBJ2-1 for the parts outside the CDR3, the full variable domain is DTGVSQNPRHKITKRGQNVTFRCDPISEHNRLYWYRQTLGQGPEFLTYFQNEAQLEKSRLLSDRFSAERPKGSFSTLEIQRTEQGDSAMYLCASSPGLAGGEQFFGPGTRLTVL.

This clone was counted a single time. This chain joins TRBV5-6 and TRBJ1-5, with TRBD1 matching 7 bases. Unmatched junction bases numbered 2, after V lost 4 bases and J lost 4 bases. Per the germline V gene, CDR1 is SGHDT and CDR2 is YYEEEE. The CDR3 is 13 residues long. CDR3 in amino acids: CASSPQGNQPQHF. CDR3 coding DNA: TGTGCCAGCAGCCCACAGGGGAATCAGCCCCAGCATTTT.

CDR3 region: CASSFGTGGAYEQYF. The CDR3, as DNA: TGTGCCAGCAGCTTCGGGACAGGGGGCGCCTACGAGCAGTACTTC. The V and J genes are TRBV5-6 and TRBJ2-7; 12 bases match TRBD1. This CDR3 is built from 15 residues. Germline V gene data show CDR1 as SGHDT and CDR2 as YYEEEE. J was trimmed by 2 bases and V by 2 bases; bases with no gene match: 2.

V is TRBV6-5 and J is TRBJ1-2; 8 nucleotides match TRBD1. J was trimmed by 6 bases and V by 0 bases; bases with no gene match: 3. Germline V lookup: CDR1 MNHEY, CDR2 SVGAGI. The CDR3 contains 14 residues. The CDR3 region is CASSYSPGGDGYTF. CDR3 nucleotides: TGTGCCAGCAGTTACTCGCCAGGGGGCGATGGCTACACCTTC.

This chain uses TRBV25-1 with TRBJ2-7; TRBD1 aligns across 9 bases. The V gene end was trimmed by 3 bases and the J gene end by 5 bases; junction bases not matched to a gene: 8. CDR3 size: 15 residues. The germline CDR1 and CDR2 sequences are MGHDK and SYGVNS. The CDR3: CASSDPGTGYHEQYF. The CDR3 region has the DNA TGTGCCAGCAGTGACCCCGGGACAGGGTACCACGAGCAGTACTTC.

The V gene is TRBV7-6, the J gene TRBJ1-2, with D possibly being TRBD1 (6 bases). Germline loops: CDR1 SGHVS, CDR2 FNYEAQ. CDR3 size: 13 residues. V was pared by 6 bases and J by 3 bases, with 11 bases between. The CDR3 DNA sequence: TGTGCCAGCAGGAAGGGGGGTGACTATGGCTACACCTTC. The encoded protein is CASRKGGDYGYTF.

A note on this clone: This sample also contains other DNA sequences that code for the same CDR3. The chain couples TRBV6-1 to TRBJ2-7; D may correspond to TRBD1 or TRBD2 (6 bases each). Germline assignment: CDR1 MNHNS and CDR2 SASEGT. The CDR3 is made up of 12 amino acids. V was clipped by 6 bases and J by 7 bases, with 13 bases between them. The CDR3 DNA is TGTGCCAGCAGAGGGTGGGGGGCTGAGCAGTACTTC. This sequence encodes CASRGWGAEQYF.

CDR3 protein: CASSSRQGARIDTQYF. For the CDR3, the DNA is TGTGCCAGCAGCTCCAGACAGGGGGCGCGGATAGATACGCAGTATTTT. The chain is built from TRBV7-9 and TRBJ2-3; 10 nucleotides align to TRBD1. CDR1 is SEHNR, CDR2 FQNEAQ, per germline (reference sequence). This CDR3 comprises 16 residues. J lost 5 bases, V lost 4 bases, and 9 bases had no gene match.

CDR3 region: CASSESRLAGVDEQFF. CDR3 nucleotide sequence: TGTGCCAGCAGTGAATCTAGGCTAGCGGGAGTCGATGAGCAGTTCTTC. The rearrangement joins TRBV6-1 to TRBJ2-1, with 10 nucleotides matching TRBD2. With 2 bases clipped from V and 8 bases from J, the junction kept 9 bases outside the gene matches. The length of the CDR3 is 16 residues. CDR1 is MNHNS, CDR2 SASEGT, per germline.